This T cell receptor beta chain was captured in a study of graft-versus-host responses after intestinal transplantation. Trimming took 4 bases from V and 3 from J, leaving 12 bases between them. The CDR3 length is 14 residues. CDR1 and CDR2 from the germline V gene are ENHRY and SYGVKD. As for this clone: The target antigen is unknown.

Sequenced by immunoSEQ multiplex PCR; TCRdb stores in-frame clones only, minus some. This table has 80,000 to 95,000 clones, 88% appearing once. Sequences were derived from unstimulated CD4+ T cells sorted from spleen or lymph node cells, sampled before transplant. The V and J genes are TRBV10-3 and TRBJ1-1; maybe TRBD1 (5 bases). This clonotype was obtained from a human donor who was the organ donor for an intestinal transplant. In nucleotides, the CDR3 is TGTGCCATCAGTGCGACAGATCTTGACACTGAAGCTTTCTTT. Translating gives CAISATDLDTEAFF.